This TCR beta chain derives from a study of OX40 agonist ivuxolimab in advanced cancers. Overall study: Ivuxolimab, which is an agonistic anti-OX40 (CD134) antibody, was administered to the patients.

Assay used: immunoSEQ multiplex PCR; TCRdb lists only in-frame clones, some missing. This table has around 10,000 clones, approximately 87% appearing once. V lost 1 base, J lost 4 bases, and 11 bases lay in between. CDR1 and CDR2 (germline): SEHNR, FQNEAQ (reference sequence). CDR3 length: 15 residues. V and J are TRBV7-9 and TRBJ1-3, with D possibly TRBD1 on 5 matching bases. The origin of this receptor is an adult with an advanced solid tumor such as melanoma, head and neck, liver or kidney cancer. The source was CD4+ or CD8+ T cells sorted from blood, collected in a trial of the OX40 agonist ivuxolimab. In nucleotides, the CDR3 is TGTGCCAGCAGCTTAGTAGGGGAGGCAGGAAACACCATATATTTT. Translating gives CASSLVGEAGNTIYF.